This T cell receptor (beta chain) came from a study of somatic mutations in cytotoxic T cells in rheumatoid arthritis (TCRdb year 2017). In the study overall: A FACSAria II or Sony SH800 was used to flow-sort some V beta antibody-stained T-cell populations at nearly 100% purity, and TCRB sequencing was also done on sorted V beta1+ cells. Whether expanded CD8+ T-cell clones in untreated, newly diagnosed rheumatoid arthritis carry somatic mutations was the study question, and clonality was characterized with TCRB deep sequencing. For approximately 63 rheumatoid arthritis patients and 20 healthy controls, TCRB deep sequencing was carried out. Patients and controls did not essentially differ in median age, which was nearly identical between the groups.

Healthy controls were roughly 20 blood donors whose buffy coats were used, with a median age of about 56 years (range roughly 20-75) and approximately 50% female. CD4+ and CD8+ cells were isolated by positive magnetic bead selection on an AutoMACS, and purity was checked by flow cytometry. Peripheral blood mononuclear cells were isolated by Ficoll-Paque PLUS density gradient separation. DNA from CD4-enriched, CD8-enriched or PBMC samples was extracted using Nucleospin Tissue or Tissue XS kits and then quantified on a Qubit 2.0 fluorometer. Remarks on this clone: The target of this receptor is not known. Within one base of it there is no much larger clone, and no base qualities were kept.

There are 13 amino acids in the CDR3, from cysteine to phenylalanine inclusive. The only DNA kept is the CDR3, 39 bases in frame from the first base. CDR1 and CDR2 (SGHTA, FQGNSA) derive from the germline V gene. The germline ends are 8 bases apart after V is trimmed by 5 bases and J by 3 bases. Study-level results and caveats: CD8+ T-cell clonality in rheumatoid arthritis patients was not significantly different from that in age-matched healthy controls. Viral specificity could not be ruled out by absence from virus-specific databases, and the antigen targets of the expanded CD8+ clones remained unknown. An increase of CD8+ clonality with age was seen in patients (Spearman r=0.49) but not in healthy controls. The slight underrepresentation of TRBV07 in patients was not corrected for multiple comparisons. In 8 of 65 patients the largest CD8+ clone exceeded 20% of CD8+ cells, and several identical CD8+ TCRB sequences were shared between blood and synovial fluid.

Sequencing of TCRB CDR3 was done on genomic DNA with the immunoSEQ assay. In the original analysis: The analyses included only productive TCRB rearrangements. Clonality was expressed as a Shannon entropy-based productive clonality index, with each clone defined by a unique TCRB CDR3 sequence. Repertoire overlap for a pair of samples was computed from each clone's template counts relative to total templates per sample. Flow cytometry-measured V-gene usage correlated with V-gene usage from TCRB sequencing, with a Spearman r of about 0.65. The table comes from immuneACCESS by way of TCRdb, which keeps in-frame sequences with V and J called. Part of the clones is missing from these tables; in studies checked, under half for an unresolved V gene and the rest for unknown reasons. That table is the source of V, J and clone size, and D and trimming were worked out from the DNA. The sample includes approximately 20,000 clones, with over 75% observed a single time. Roughly a tenth of the sample comes from the top ten.

The chain links TRBV7-2 with TRBJ1-3; no D gene call is confident. The clonotype originates from a woman between 50 and 59 years old in good health. Sample: CD8+ T cells sorted from blood. Here is the DNA: TGTGCCAGCAGCCGAATCCATGGAAACACCATATATTTT. Its protein reads: CASSRIHGNTIYF.